This TCR beta chain was recorded in a study of T-cell reconstitution after alpha-beta-depleted transplantation in children. Germline-derived CDR1 and CDR2 are SGHKS and YYEKEE (reference sequence). The length of the CDR3 is 14 residues. V was shortened by 4 bases and J by 4 bases, with 11 bases between the two germline ends. Preparation of the TCRbeta library used unique molecular identifiers. TCRdb passed the PCR reads through MiXCR, listing each CDR3 protein once. Among 110,000 or so distinct CDR3 sequences listed, approximately 6.9% were seen once. Study conclusions and caveats: Some patients' high day-60 TCRbeta diversity was traced to surviving recipient T cells and thymic progenitors. One year post-transplant, T-cell counts and diversity were largely derived from T cells produced anew.

This clonotype has a count of ten or more. Its antigen is currently unknown. The sequenced sample was PBMCs, mostly from graft donor cells, obtained 360 days after TCRalphabeta/CD19-depleted stem cell transplant. This sequence joins TRBV5-5 and TRBJ2-2, with a weak D call TRBD2 (6 bases). This TCR was recovered from a male patient aged 2-15 years who had a stem cell transplant for acute lymphoblastic leukemia, so the T cells may come from the graft donor. The CDR3 sequence is CASSLGSSTGELFF. As DNA, the CDR3 is TGTGCCAGCAGCCTCGGGAGTTCCACCGGGGAGCTGTTTTTT.